A single T cell receptor beta chain is shown here with its context. This clone appeared a few times. The antigen it binds to is not known. No base qualities exist here, and no much larger clone lies one base off it. The data derive from a study of beta chain features in type 1 diabetes (dated by TCRdb to 2016 to 2019). As for the study more broadly: Mean age, gender distribution, total cell number and subset yield did not differ between patients and healthy donors. Across all samples, fewer than 130 million sorted cells were examined, and cell number per subset correlated strongly with RNA yield. The study compared the TCRB repertoires of sorted circulating CD4+ T cell subsets in recently diagnosed type 1 diabetes patients with those in matched healthy donors. Whereas all 28 donors provided naive and central memory subsets, regulatory and stem cell-like memory subsets were isolated from just 8 patients and roughly 8 healthy donors. The investigation overall reported the following: Naive, central memory and regulatory TCRB repertoires appeared more similar among patients than among healthy donors. Only small numbers of individuals were included in the HLA sub-analyses, which left unresolved whether HLA type had any influence on TCRB rearrangement. Patients with type 1 diabetes made fewer insertions and deleted more nucleotides at VDJ recombination sites, implying thymic rearrangement abnormalities. Shorter templates might be favored by PCR, yet because patient and control samples were amplified and corrected together, any such skew would affect both groups equally. A moderate but significant shortening of TCRB CDR3 length was observed in type 1 diabetes patients in all four CD4+ subsets. Because cDNA rather than genomic DNA was sequenced, highly expressing activated cells could have been over-represented, although no difference in activation and CD3 levels was found between groups.

All of the isolated RNA was reverse transcribed with the High Capacity cDNA Reverse Transcription Kit, so expressed TCRB transcripts were sequenced. Deep immunoSEQ sequencing was performed on naive, central memory and regulatory T cell samples, with an average of approximately 3.9 million total reads per sample. Sorted cells were lysed in RLT buffer, and RNA was extracted using DNase-treated RNeasy Micro or Mini kits according to cell number. To prevent cross-contamination, every cell subset was processed on its own, while patient and healthy donor samples were processed together. The immunoSEQ multiplex PCR was used to amplify TCRB sequences from cDNA, generating 87-bp fragments that spanned the CDR3 region. Sequencing of the amplicons was done on the Illumina HiSeq platform. The authors processed their data as follows. Synthetic template baselines were used to correct PCR bias computationally, reads within Hamming distance 2 were collapsed together, and singletons that could not be merged were discarded. Reads were aligned against IMGT so that V, D and J genes, CDR3 length and insertions or deletions at six rearrangement sites could be assigned. Clonotype counts were normalized to sorted cell number within each subset before computing true diversity and Gini coefficients with the tcR R package. The overlap coefficient, calculated on TCRB nucleotide sequences, was used to measure repertoire sharing. Not all clones reach the TCRdb copy of this immuneACCESS table, which keeps in-frame sequences only. Checked studies attribute under half of the gap to unresolved V genes and leave the rest unexplained. V and J calls and clone size are as listed in that table; D and trimming were resolved from the DNA. For this sample there are 200,000 to 250,000 clones; 27% appear just once. The ten most abundant clones make up roughly 4% of the sample.

CDR1 SGHVS and CDR2 FNYEAQ were looked up in the germline V gene. From cysteine to phenylalanine, the CDR3 is 13 amino acids long. Solely the CDR3 DNA is kept, with 39 bases framed from the first base. Trimming removed 0 bases from V and 9 bases from J, leaving 9 bases between the germline ends. A single peripheral blood draw of about 116 mL on average was collected from each donor into heparinised tubes. A BD FACSAria II was used to sort naive, central memory, regulatory and stem cell-like memory CD4+ T cells with a panel that included CD45RO, CCR7, CD25, CD127, CD95 and CD27. Every sorted population had a purity above 95%. PBMCs were separated immediately by Lymphoprep density gradient centrifugation and were stained directly, without being cultured. To minimize batch effects, samples were stained and sorted in pairs, one healthy donor with one patient per experiment.

The specimen was central memory CD4+ T cells from blood. In this chain, TRBV7-6 is recombined with TRBJ2-1; TRBD1 could be the D gene, as 5 bases match. The clonotype was recovered from a man aged 25 to 40 in good health. The DNA sequence is given as TGTGCCAGCAGCTTAGCCTCAGGGCGTGAGCAGTTCTTC. Protein translation: CASSLASGREQFF.